Shown below are 20 T cell receptor beta chains from a single sample sequenced in a study of molecular identifiers for immune sequencing clone quantification. TCRdb itself ran the PCR reads through MiXCR, one entry per CDR3 protein. Here the sample spans fewer than 100,000 distinct CDR3 sequences, about 21% being singletons. The sample comprised naive CD8+ T cells from blood, with Jurkat cell RNA spiked in. Subset reported: FACS-sorted CD8+CD4-CCR7+CD45RA+ naive T cells. The receptors derive from a human donor in good health. Some libraries in this study had Jurkat cell RNA spiked in.

This clonotype occurred many times. CDR3 in amino acids: CASSSGGASTDTQYF. CDR3 nucleotide sequence: TGTGCCAGCAGTTCCGGCGGGGCTAGCACAGATACGCAGTATTTT. The genes are TRBV5-6 and TRBJ2-3; possible D gene TRBD2, 6 bases. Germline V gene lookup returns CDR1 SGHDT and CDR2 YYEEEE. V was shortened by 5 bases and J by 0 bases, with 13 bases between the two germline ends. This CDR3 comprises 15 residues.

This clonotype was counted many times. The chain recombines TRBV7-9 with TRBJ2-7; a weak D match, TRBD1 (6 bases). This CDR3 comprises 14 residues. V lost 4 bases, J lost 2 bases, and 12 bases lay in between. Germline-derived CDR1 and CDR2 are SEHNR and FQNEAQ (reference sequence). In DNA form, the CDR3 reads TGTGCCAGCAGCTCATCGACAGGCACCTACGAGCAGTACTTC. Its protein is CASSSSTGTYEQYF.

The V and J genes are TRBV6-2 or TRBV6-3 and TRBJ2-1; D not resolved. The tail of the sequence fits TRBJ2-7 better, so the J call may be wrong. Germline V lookup: CDR1 MNHEY, CDR2 SVGEGT. This CDR3 has 15 amino acids. The CDR3 region is CASSTVESSYNEQYF. For the CDR3, the DNA is TGTGCCAGCAGTACGGTAGAAAGCTCCTACAATGAGCAGTACTTC.

The chain is built from TRBV5-5 and TRBJ2-7; 7 bases match TRBD1. Germline CDR1 is SGHKS and CDR2 is YYEKEE (reference sequence). CDR3 length: 14 residues. V dropped 0 bases and J dropped 5; count of bases not matched to a gene: 5. The CDR3 protein is CASSLGPTGDEQYF. The CDR3 nucleotides are TGTGCCAGCAGCTTGGGGCCCACAGGGGACGAGCAGTACTTC.

As regards this clonotype: A much larger clone differs by one base, so this may be a read error. CDR3 protein: CVSSGGAPDTQYF. The CDR3 DNA sequence: TGTGTCAGCAGTGGGGGGGCCCCAGATACGCAGTATTTT. V gene TRBV2 combines with J gene TRBJ2-3; TRBD2 is a possible D gene (7 bases). This CDR3 has 13 amino acids. Per the germline V gene, CDR1 is SNHLY and CDR2 is FYNNEI. Filled out from reference TRBV2 and TRBJ2-3, the complete variable domain reads EPEVTQTPSHQVTQMGQEVILRCVPISNHLYFYWYRQILGQKVEFLVSFYNNEISEKSEIFDDQFSVERPDGSNFTLKIRSTKLEDSAMYFCVSSGGAPDTQYFGPGTRLTVL.

This clonotype was counted only a few times. This chain links TRBV11-2 with TRBJ2-1, with D unresolved. Germline V gene sequence: CDR1 SGHAT, CDR2 FQNNGV. The V and J ends lost 1 base and 0 bases respectively, with 10 bases between them. This CDR3 contains 16 residues. In DNA form, the CDR3 reads TGTGCCAGCAGCTTAGCGTACGCGAGCTCCTACAATGAGCAGTTCTTC. Translating gives CASSLAYASSYNEQFF.

A remark on this clonotype: This clone may be a read error of a much larger clone one base away. The rearrangement links TRBV4-3 to TRBJ2-3, with 12 nucleotides matching TRBD2. Germline V gives CDR1 LGHNA, CDR2 YSLEER. This CDR3 spans 16 amino acids. The CDR3 is CAGSPSGGAGTDTQYF. The DNA of the CDR3 is TGCGCCGGCAGCCCTAGCGGGGGGGCCGGTACAGATACGCAGTATTTT.

A remark on this clonotype: A clone one base away is much larger, so this may be a read error. The V and J genes are TRBV3-1 and TRBJ2-2, with 7 bases aligning to TRBD2. Germline V gene data show CDR1 as LGHDT and CDR2 as YNNKEL (reference sequence). The CDR3 has 17 residues. V dropped 0 bases and J dropped 4; count of bases not matched to a gene: 8. CDR3 coding DNA: TGTGCCAGCAGCCAAGACTGGCGGGACTATGCCACCGGGGAGCTGTTTTTT. It encodes CASSQDWRDYATGELFF.

This clonotype has just one count. The V gene is TRBV4-1, the J gene TRBJ1-5; D ambiguous. Germline V gene lookup returns CDR1 MGHRA and CDR2 YSYEKL. The CDR3 spans 15 residues. V was cut by 1 base and J by 4 bases, with 11 bases left in between. CDR3 nucleotides: TGCGCCAGCAGCCAAGTTCCCAGAGGGAATCAGCCCCAGCATTTT. As protein: CASSQVPRGNQPQHF.

This clonotype has a count of ten or more. V gene TRBV9 combines with J gene TRBJ1-6, with D tentatively TRBD1 (5 bases). CDR1 and CDR2 (germline): SGDLS, YYNGEE. V dropped 2 bases and J dropped 0 bases, with 15 bases sitting between them. This CDR3 comprises 18 residues. CDR3 loop: CASSVGITGGSYNSPLHF. CDR3 DNA sequence: TGTGCCAGCAGCGTCGGCATCACAGGAGGCTCCTATAATTCACCCCTCCACTTT.

With respect to this clonotype: This may be a read error: a much more frequent sequence differs by one nucleotide. V usage is TRBV20-1 and J usage is TRBJ2-7; D gene uncertain. Trimming cost V 1 base and J 2 bases, with 18 bases left between them. Germline V gene data show CDR1 as DFQATT and CDR2 as SNEGSKA (reference sequence). The CDR3 loop spans 16 amino acids. The CDR3 sequence is CSARVPHEVSTYEQYF. CDR3 bases: TGCAGTGCTAGAGTTCCCCACGAGGTTTCAACCTACGAGCAGTACTTC.

This clonotype showed up many times. The genes are TRBV5-1 and TRBJ2-1; 7 bases align to TRBD2. Per germline, CDR1 SGHRS and CDR2 YFSETQ. The CDR3 runs 13 residues. J gave up 10 bases and V 1 base, and 5 bases lay outside the gene matches. CDR3 nucleotides: TGCGCCAGCAGCTTGTCCCTAGCGGAAGAGCAGTTCTTC. Its translation is CASSLSLAEEQFF.

Ten or more counts support this clonotype. The chain employs TRBV27 and TRBJ2-5; no firm D call. Germline CDR1 and CDR2: MNHEY and SMNVEV (reference sequence). Trimming stripped 5 bases from V and 1 base from J, with 5 bases between. The CDR3 contains 12 residues. CDR3 nucleotide sequence: TGTGCCAGCAGTCACCTCCAAGAGACCCAGTACTTC. Amino acids: CASSHLQETQYF.

About this clonotype itself: A much larger clonotype is one base distant, so this may be a read error. The chain carries TRBV4-2 and TRBJ2-1; 12 nucleotides match TRBD2. Germline CDR1 reads LGHNA; CDR2 reads YNFKEQ. This CDR3 is 16 amino acids long. Written as DNA, the CDR3 is TGTGCCGGCAGCCAAGACCCTAGCGGGAGGGCCGATGAGCAGTTCTTC. As protein: CAGSQDPSGRADEQFF.

The chain employs TRBV10-3 and TRBJ1-1; 10 nucleotides line up with TRBD1. Per germline, CDR1 ENHRY and CDR2 SYGVKD. V trimming: 4 bases; J trimming: 0 bases; junction bases outside the gene matches: 5. The CDR3 contains 16 residues. CDR3 nucleotides: TGTGCCATCAGTGGGACTGGGACAGGGGTGAACACTGAAGCTTTCTTT. Protein sequence: CAISGTGTGVNTEAFF.

The rearrangement links TRBV7-2 to TRBJ1-5; D is unclear. Germline V gives CDR1 SGHTA, CDR2 FQGNSA. This CDR3 has 15 amino acids. V lost 5 bases, J lost 7 bases, and 18 bases lay in between. CDR3 region: CASSLSYPSGQPQHF. The DNA for the CDR3 is TGTGCCAGCAGCCTAAGTTACCCTTCGGGGCAGCCCCAGCATTTT.

This clonotype was counted a few times. This sequence joins TRBV5-4 and TRBJ2-7, with a weak D call TRBD2 (5 bases). Looked up from germline, CDR1 is SGHNT and CDR2 is YYREEE (reference sequence). The CDR3 extends over 14 amino acids. The V end lost 4 bases, the J end lost 3 bases, and 14 bases lay between the germline ends. This chain's CDR3 is CASSTWEKNYEQYF. CDR3 coding DNA: TGTGCCAGCAGCACTTGGGAGAAAAACTACGAGCAGTACTTC.

The genes are TRBV11-2 and TRBJ2-1, with D unresolved. V lost 1 base and J 4 bases, leaving 5 bases between the germline ends. The CDR3 totals 13 residues. Looked up from germline, CDR1 is SGHAT and CDR2 is FQNNGV. This CDR3 is CASSLVSYNEQFF. The CDR3 region has the DNA TGTGCCAGCAGCTTAGTATCATACAATGAGCAGTTCTTC.

Details on this clonotype: A much larger clone lies a single base off, so this may be a read error. The chain employs TRBV4-1 and TRBJ1-2; no firm D call. The germline V gene encodes CDR1 MGHRA and CDR2 YSYEKL. This CDR3 has 15 residues. The CDR3 is CTSSQVSIKNYGYTF. The DNA for the CDR3 is TGCACCAGCAGCCAAGTCTCGATAAAGAACTATGGCTACACCTTC.

This clonotype was seen many times. J is TRBJ2-7 and V is TRBV5-8; 7 nucleotides agree with TRBD2. Germline CDR1 and CDR2: SGHTS and YDEGEE. V shed 4 bases, J shed 3 bases, and the junction held 4 bases outside the gene matches. The CDR3 is 13 amino acids. For the CDR3, the DNA is TGTGCCAGCAGCACCCGGGGGGTCTACGAGCAGTACTTC. This encodes CASSTRGVYEQYF.